This is a list of T cell receptor beta chains from one sample in a study of PD-L1 blockade in urothelial cancer. The assay was immunoSEQ multiplex PCR, and TCRdb's table has in-frame clones only and misses some. The sample gives about 38,000 clones, around 88% of which show up once; roughly 24% is in the top ten. This specimen consisted of PBMCs, obtained around atezolizumab (anti-PD-L1) treatment. These receptors were taken from a man between 60 and 70 years old with urothelial cancer. The CDR3 runs from the conserved cysteine through the conserved F or W.

v_call	j_call	cdr3_aa
TRBV5-1	TRBJ2-7	CASSLGTSVSYEQYF
TRBV11-2	TRBJ1-6	CASSLEVGQGWSSYNSPLHF
TRBV2	TRBJ1-4	CASSVIRANEKLFF
TRBV29-1	TRBJ2-5	CSVGRQGETQYF
TRBV19	TRBJ1-5	CASSIAPLGGSNQPQHF
TRBV5-1	TRBJ2-2	CASSLATGQHGELFF
TRBV15	TRBJ2-5	CATSRGVVDSETQYF
TRBV7-2	TRBJ1-1	CASSLRSGEAFF
TRBV18	TRBJ2-7	CASSPQTLLSYEQYF
TRBV2	TRBJ2-1	CASSVWTSGSDEQFF
TRBV7-6	TRBJ2-7	CASSPGTSVHEQYF
TRBV18	TRBJ2-1	CASSPGQGQYNEQFF
TRBV10-3	TRBJ2-2	CATKSGLAGVSAGELFF
TRBV7-2	TRBJ1-5	CASSSTGSVSNQPQHF
TRBV5-5	TRBJ2-7	CASSPRDFPDEQYF
TRBV7-2	TRBJ1-2	CASSPSANYGYTF
TRBV7-2	TRBJ1-5	CASSFDRSHQPQHF